This T cell receptor beta chain stems from a study of human T cells and chemical hapten exposure. Study summary: There were weekly diphenylcyclopropenone doses to the scalp for patients throughout the roughly 23-week study.

Described time point: patch test 2, 6 weeks after DPC sensitization. Treatment here: therapeutic diphenylcyclopropenone sensitization with weekly scalp DPC. Blood was drawn before each patch test was applied. Total RNA was isolated from whole blood that had not been fractionated. This clonotype showed up many times. Original methodology: Per sample, the median was roughly 96,000 TCRs, with values from around 20,000 to 690,000. TCRdb reprocessed the RACE reads via MiXCR and lists one record per CDR3 protein. The V and J calls and clone size come from TCRdb's table, not from the authors' own analysis. This sample carries under 450,000 distinct CDR3 sequences, roughly 6.3% of them seen once, and the ten largest clones take approximately 5.4%. The receptor comes from a woman aged 18-35 years with alopecia areata. Some clones in this sample may be carry-over from other donors' samples. This material consisted of whole blood, taken in connection with sensitization to the hapten diphenylcyclopropenone (DPC).

DNA of the CDR3: TGTGCCAGCAGTGCACCCGGGACGTATAACAATGAGCAGTTCTTC. This sequence encodes CASSAPGTYNNEQFF. This chain joins TRBV6-5 and TRBJ2-1, with D perhaps given as TRBD1 or TRBD2 (5 bases each). Germline CDR1 MNHEY, CDR2 SVGAGI. The V end was cut by 5 bases, the J end by 5 bases, with 16 bases between. This CDR3 comprises 15 residues.